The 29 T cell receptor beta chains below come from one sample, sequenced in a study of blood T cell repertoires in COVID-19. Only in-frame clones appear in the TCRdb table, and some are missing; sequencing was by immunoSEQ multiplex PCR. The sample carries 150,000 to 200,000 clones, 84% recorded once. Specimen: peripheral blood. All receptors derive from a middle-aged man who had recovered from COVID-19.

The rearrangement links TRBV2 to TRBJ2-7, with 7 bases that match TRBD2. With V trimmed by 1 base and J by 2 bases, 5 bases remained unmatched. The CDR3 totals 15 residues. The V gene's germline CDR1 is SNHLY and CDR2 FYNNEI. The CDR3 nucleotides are TGTGCCAGCAGTGAAGGTGGGGGGGAACCCTACGAGCAGTACTTC. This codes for CASSEGGGEPYEQYF.

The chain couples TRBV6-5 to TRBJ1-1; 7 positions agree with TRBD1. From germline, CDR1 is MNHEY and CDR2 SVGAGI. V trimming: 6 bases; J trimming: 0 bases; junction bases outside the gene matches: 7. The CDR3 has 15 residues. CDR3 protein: CASRSGQRVNTEAFF. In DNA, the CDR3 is TGTGCCAGCAGGTCGGGACAGCGAGTGAACACTGAAGCTTTCTTT.

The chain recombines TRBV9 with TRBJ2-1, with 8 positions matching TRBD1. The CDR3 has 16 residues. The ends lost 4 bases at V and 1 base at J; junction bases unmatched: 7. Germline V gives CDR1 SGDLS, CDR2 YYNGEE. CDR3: CASSPLRTGSYNEQFF. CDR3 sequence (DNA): TGTGCCAGCAGCCCTCTAAGGACAGGGTCCTACAATGAGCAGTTCTTC. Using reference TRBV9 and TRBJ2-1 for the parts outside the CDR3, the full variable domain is DSGVTQTPKHLITATGQRVTLRCSPRSGDLSVYWYQQSLDQGLQFLIQYYNGEERAKGNILERFSAQQFPDLHSELNLSSLELGDSALYFCASSPLRTGSYNEQFFGPGTRLTVL.

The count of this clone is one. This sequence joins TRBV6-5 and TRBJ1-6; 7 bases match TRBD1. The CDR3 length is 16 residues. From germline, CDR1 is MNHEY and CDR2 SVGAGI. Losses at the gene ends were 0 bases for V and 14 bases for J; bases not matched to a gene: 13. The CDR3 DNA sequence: TGTGCCAGCAGTTACTCCGGTGTAGGGGGCGGGTTCACCCTCCACTTT. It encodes CASSYSGVGGGFTLHF.

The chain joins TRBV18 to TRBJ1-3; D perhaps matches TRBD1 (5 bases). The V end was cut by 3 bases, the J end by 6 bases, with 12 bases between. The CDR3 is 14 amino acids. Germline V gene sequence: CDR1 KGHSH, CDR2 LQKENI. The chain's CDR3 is CASSPQGGENTIYF. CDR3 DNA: TGTGCCAGCTCACCCCAGGGAGGCGAAAACACCATATATTTT.

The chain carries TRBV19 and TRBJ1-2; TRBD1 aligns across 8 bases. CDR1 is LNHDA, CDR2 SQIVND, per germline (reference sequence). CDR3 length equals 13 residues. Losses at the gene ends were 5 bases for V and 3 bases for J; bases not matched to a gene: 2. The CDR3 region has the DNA TGTGCCAGTAGTGTGGACAGGGACTATGGCTACACCTTC. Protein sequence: CASSVDRDYGYTF.

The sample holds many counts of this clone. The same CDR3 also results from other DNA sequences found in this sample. The CDR3 DNA reads TGTGCCAGCAGCTTCGCGTCGTCCTACGAGCAGTACTTC. This sequence encodes CASSFASSYEQYF. The J gene is TRBJ2-7, the V gene TRBV5-5; D not resolved. Germline V gene data show CDR1 as SGHKS and CDR2 as YYEKEE (reference sequence). The CDR3 sequence is 13 residues long. V gave up 2 bases and J gave up 1 base, with 7 bases separating them.

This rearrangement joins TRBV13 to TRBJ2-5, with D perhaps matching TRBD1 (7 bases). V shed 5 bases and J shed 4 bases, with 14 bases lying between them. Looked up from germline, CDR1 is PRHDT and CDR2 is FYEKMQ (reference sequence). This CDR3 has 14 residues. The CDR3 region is CASSTRQGGETQYF. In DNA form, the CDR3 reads TGTGCCAGCAGCACCCGACAGGGAGGAGAGACCCAGTACTTC.

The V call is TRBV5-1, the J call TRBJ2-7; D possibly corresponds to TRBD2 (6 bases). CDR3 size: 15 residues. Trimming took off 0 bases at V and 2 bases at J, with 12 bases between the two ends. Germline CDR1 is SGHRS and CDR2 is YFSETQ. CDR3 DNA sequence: TGCGCCAGCAGCTTGGATCGGGAGCCCCCCTACGAGCAGTACTTC. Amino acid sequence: CASSLDREPPYEQYF.

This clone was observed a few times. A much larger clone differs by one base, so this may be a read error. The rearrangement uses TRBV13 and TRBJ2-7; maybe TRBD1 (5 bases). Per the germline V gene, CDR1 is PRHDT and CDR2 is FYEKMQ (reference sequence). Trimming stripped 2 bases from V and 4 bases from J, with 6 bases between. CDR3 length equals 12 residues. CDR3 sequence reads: CASSLYRYEQYF. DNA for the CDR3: TGTGCCAGCAGCTTATACAGGTACGAGCAGTACTTC.

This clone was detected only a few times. The CDR3 DNA follows: TGTGCCAGCAGCCCGGTCCCCTGGAATTCACCCCTCCACTTT. This codes for CASSPVPWNSPLHF. The rearrangement links TRBV6-5 to TRBJ1-6; D is unclear. The CDR3 is made up of 14 amino acids. The germline V and J ends were trimmed by 6 bases and 7 bases, with 13 bases remaining between them. The germline V gene encodes CDR1 MNHEY and CDR2 SVGAGI.

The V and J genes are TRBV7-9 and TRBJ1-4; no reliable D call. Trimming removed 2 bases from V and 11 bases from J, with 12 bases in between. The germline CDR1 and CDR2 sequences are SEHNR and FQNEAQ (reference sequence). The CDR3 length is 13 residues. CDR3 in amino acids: CASSLLGDGKLFF. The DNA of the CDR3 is TGTGCCAGCAGCTTACTAGGCGATGGGAAACTGTTTTTT.

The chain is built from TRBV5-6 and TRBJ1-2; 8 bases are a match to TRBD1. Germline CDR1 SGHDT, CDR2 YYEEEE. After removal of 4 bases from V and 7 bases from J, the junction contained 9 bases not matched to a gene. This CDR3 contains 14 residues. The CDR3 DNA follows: TGTGCCAGCAGCCCTACGACAGGGGCAACTGGCTACACCTTC. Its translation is CASSPTTGATGYTF.

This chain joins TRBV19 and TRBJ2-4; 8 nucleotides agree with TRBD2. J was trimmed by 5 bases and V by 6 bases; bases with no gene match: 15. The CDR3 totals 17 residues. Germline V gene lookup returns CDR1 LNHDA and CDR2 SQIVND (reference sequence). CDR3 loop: CASSLALAGKGENIQYF. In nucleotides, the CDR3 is TGTGCCAGTAGCCTGGCATTAGCGGGAAAAGGGGAAAACATTCAGTACTTC. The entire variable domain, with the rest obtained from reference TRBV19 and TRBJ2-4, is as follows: DGGITQSPKYLFRKEGQNVTLSCEQNLNHDAMYWYRQDPGQGLRLIYYSQIVNDFQKGDIAEGYSVSREKKESFPLTVTSAQKNPTAFYLCASSLALAGKGENIQYFGAGTRLSVL.

In nucleotides, the CDR3 is TGCGCCAGCAGCCAAGTTCCAGCTAACTATGGCTACACCTTC. Encoded protein: CASSQVPANYGYTF. The chain recombines TRBV4-3 with TRBJ1-2; D is ambiguous. CDR1 and CDR2 from the germline V gene are LGHNA and YSLEER. This CDR3 is built from 14 residues. Trimming stripped 1 base from V and 0 bases from J, with 6 bases between.

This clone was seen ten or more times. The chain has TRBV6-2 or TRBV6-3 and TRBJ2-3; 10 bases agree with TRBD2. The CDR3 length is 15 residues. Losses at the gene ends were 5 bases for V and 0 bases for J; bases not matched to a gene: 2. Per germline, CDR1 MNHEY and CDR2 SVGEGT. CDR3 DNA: TGTGCCAGCAGTAGCGGGAGGGCTAGCACAGATACGCAGTATTTT. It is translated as CASSSGRASTDTQYF.

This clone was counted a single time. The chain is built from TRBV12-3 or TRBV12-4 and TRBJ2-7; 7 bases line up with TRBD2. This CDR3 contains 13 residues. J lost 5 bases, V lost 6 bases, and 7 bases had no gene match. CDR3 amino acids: CASSPGLHHEQYF. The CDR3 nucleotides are TGTGCCAGCAGCCCGGGACTACACCACGAGCAGTACTTC.

CDR3: CASSVGGEPYTDTQYF. The CDR3 DNA reads TGTGCCAGCAGCGTCGGGGGGGAGCCCTACACAGATACGCAGTATTTT. This sequence joins TRBV9 and TRBJ2-3; 8 bases are shared with TRBD2. V was pared by 2 bases and J by 2 bases, with 7 bases of the junction left unmatched. The CDR3 consists of 16 residues. In germline, CDR1 is SGDLS, CDR2 YYNGEE. Based on the CDR3 plus reference TRBV9 and TRBJ2-3, the full variable domain is DSGVTQTPKHLITATGQRVTLRCSPRSGDLSVYWYQQSLDQGLQFLIQYYNGEERAKGNILERFSAQQFPDLHSELNLSSLELGDSALYFCASSVGGEPYTDTQYFGPGTRLTVL.

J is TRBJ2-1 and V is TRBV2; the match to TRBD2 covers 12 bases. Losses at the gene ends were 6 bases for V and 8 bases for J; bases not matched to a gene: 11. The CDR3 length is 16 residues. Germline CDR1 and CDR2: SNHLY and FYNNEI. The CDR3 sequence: CASRPRRLAGVHEQFF. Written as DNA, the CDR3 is TGTGCCAGCAGGCCTCGAAGACTAGCGGGAGTACATGAGCAGTTCTTC.

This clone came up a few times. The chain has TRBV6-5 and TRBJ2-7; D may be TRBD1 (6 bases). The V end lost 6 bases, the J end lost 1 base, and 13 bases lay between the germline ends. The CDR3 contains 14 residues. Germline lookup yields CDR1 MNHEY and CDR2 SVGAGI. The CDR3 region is CASSQRGWSYEQYF. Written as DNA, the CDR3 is TGTGCCAGCAGCCAAAGGGGGTGGTCCTACGAGCAGTACTTC.

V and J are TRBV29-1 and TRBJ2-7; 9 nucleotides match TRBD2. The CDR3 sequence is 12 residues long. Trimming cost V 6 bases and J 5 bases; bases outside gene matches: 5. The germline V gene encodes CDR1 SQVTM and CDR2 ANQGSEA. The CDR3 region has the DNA TGCAGCGTGGCGGGGGGGCCGAACGAGCAGTACTTC. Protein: CSVAGGPNEQYF.

The CDR3 sequence: CASSPRTGRQPQHF. CDR3 in DNA: TGTGCCAGCAGCCCTAGGACAGGCCGTCAGCCCCAGCATTTT. The chain is built from TRBV7-8 and TRBJ1-5; 7 nucleotides match TRBD1. CDR1 is SGHVS and CDR2 is FQNEAQ in the germline V gene. Trimming cost V 5 bases and J 6 bases; bases outside gene matches: 7. The CDR3 has 14 residues.

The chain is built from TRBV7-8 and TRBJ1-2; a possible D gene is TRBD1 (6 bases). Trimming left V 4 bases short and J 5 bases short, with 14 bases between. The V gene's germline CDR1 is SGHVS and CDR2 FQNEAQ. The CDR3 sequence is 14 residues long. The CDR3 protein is CASSSPTGGYGYTF. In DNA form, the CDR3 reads TGTGCCAGCAGCTCTCCGACAGGAGGTTATGGCTACACCTTC.

The CDR3 nucleotides are TGTGCCAGCAGCTTAATTCGGGGGGCGCGGAGAGCTTTCTTT. It yields the protein CASSLIRGARRAFF. The chain is built from TRBV7-8 and TRBJ1-1; D perhaps matches TRBD1 (6 bases). Germline V gene data show CDR1 as SGHVS and CDR2 as FQNEAQ. The CDR3 runs 14 residues. Between the trimmed V and J ends, which lost 2 bases and 10 bases, there was a span of 17 bases.

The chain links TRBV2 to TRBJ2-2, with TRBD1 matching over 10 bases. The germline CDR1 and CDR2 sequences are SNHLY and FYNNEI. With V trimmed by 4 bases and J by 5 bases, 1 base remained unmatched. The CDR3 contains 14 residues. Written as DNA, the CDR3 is TGTGCCAGCAGTGGACAGGGGGCTACCGGGGAGCTGTTTTTT. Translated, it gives CASSGQGATGELFF.

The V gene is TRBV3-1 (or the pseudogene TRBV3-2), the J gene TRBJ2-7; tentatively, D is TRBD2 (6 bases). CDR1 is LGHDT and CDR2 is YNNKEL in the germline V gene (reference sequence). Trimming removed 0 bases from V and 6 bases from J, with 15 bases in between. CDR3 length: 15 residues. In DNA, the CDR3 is TGTGCCAGCAGCCAAGATGTTTCGGGAGCTGCCGAGCAGTACTTC. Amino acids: CASSQDVSGAAEQYF.

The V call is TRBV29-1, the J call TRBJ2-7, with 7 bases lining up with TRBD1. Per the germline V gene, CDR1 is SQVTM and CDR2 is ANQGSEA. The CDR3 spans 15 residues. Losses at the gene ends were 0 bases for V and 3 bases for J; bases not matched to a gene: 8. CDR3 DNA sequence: TGCAGCGTTGAAGATCCCACAGGGGTTGGCTACGAGCAGTACTTC. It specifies CSVEDPTGVGYEQYF.

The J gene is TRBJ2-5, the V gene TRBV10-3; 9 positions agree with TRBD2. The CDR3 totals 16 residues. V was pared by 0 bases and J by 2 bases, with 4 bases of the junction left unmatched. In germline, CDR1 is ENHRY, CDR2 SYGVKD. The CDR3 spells CAISESIAGAQETQYF. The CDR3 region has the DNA TGTGCCATCAGTGAGTCGATAGCGGGAGCGCAAGAGACCCAGTACTTC.

In DNA, the CDR3 is TGTGCTAGTGCCCCCTGGCAGAAATCAAACTACGAGCAGTACTTC. Residues: CASAPWQKSNYEQYF. This chain connects TRBV12-5 to TRBJ2-7, with no clear D. The CDR3 sequence is 15 residues long. The V end was cut by 7 bases, the J end by 3 bases, with 19 bases between. The V gene's germline CDR1 is LGHNT and CDR2 FRNRAP.